The rows below give T cell receptor beta chains drawn from one sample of a study of cytomegalovirus exposure and HLA in healthy donors. The assay was immunoSEQ multiplex PCR, and TCRdb's table has in-frame clones only and misses some. This table has 120,000 to 150,000 clones, about 79% appearing once. The source material was PBMCs. These receptors originate from a male donor in good health and CMV-seronegative. The CDR3 runs from the conserved cysteine through the conserved F or W. A D gene is named only where the DNA matches it firmly. Some rows mark clone size as missing; the rest say once, few, many or name a class of expanded clone.

CDR3 | DNA | J | length | size | V | D
CASSQEGRPAGTEAFF | TGCGCCAGCAGCCAAGAAGGGAGGCCGGCGGGCACTGAAGCTTTCTTT | TRBJ1-1 | 16 | - | TRBV4-3 | -
CASSSQAGLTEAFF | TGTGCCAGCAGTTCTCAAGCGGGGTTGACTGAAGCTTTCTTT | TRBJ1-1 | 14 | - | TRBV27 | -
CASSLPDTGGFPTSSQDF | TGTGCCAGCAGTTTGCCGGACACTGGTGGTTTTCCTACGAGCAGCCAAGACTTC | TRBJ2-5 | 18 | - | TRBV28 | -
CASSGRGKAFF | TGCGCCAGCAGTGGCCGGGGAAAAGCTTTCTTT | TRBJ1-1 | 11 | - | TRBV10-1 | -
CASSHGRESEAFF | TGCGCCAGCAGCCACGGTCGGGAGTCTGAAGCTTTCTTT | TRBJ1-1 | 13 | - | TRBV4-3 | -
CASSSPRRNEQFF | TGTGCCAGCAGCTCCCCCAGGAGGAATGAGCAGTTCTTC | TRBJ2-1 | 13 | - | TRBV7-9 | -
CASSAGLAGGDTQYF | TGTGCCAGCAGCGCGGGACTAGCGGGAGGAGATACGCAGTATTTT | TRBJ2-3 | 15 | - | TRBV11-2 | TRBD2
CASSLSTSSGRAASEQYF | TGTGCCAGCAGCTTAAGTACGAGTAGCGGGAGGGCGGCTAGCGAGCAGTACTTC | TRBJ2-7 | 18 | - | TRBV7-2 | TRBD2
CASTRLAGGADTQYF | TGCGCCAGCACCCGACTAGCGGGAGGTGCAGATACGCAGTATTTT | TRBJ2-3 | 15 | - | TRBV10-2 | TRBD2
CASSQGGEGWPQHF | TGCGCCAGCAGCCAAGGTGGGGAGGGCTGGCCCCAGCATTTT | TRBJ1-5 | 14 | few | TRBV4-1 | -
CASSSTADEKLFF | TGTGCCAGCAGCTCGACAGCCGATGAAAAACTGTTTTTT | TRBJ1-4 | 13 | - | TRBV9 | -
CASSEQGWDTEAFF | TGTGCCAGCAGCGAACAGGGTTGGGACACTGAAGCTTTCTTT | TRBJ1-1 | 14 | - | TRBV13 | -
CASNEDSQETQYF | TGTGCCAGCAACGAGGACAGTCAAGAGACCCAGTACTTC | TRBJ2-5 | 13 | - | TRBV7-9 | -
CASSVLQGATNEKLFF | TGTGCCAGCAGCGTTCTACAGGGGGCAACTAATGAAAAACTGTTTTTT | TRBJ1-4 | 16 | once | TRBV4-2 | TRBD1
CASRPTSGNTIYF | TGTGCCAGCAGACCTACCTCTGGAAACACCATATATTTT | TRBJ1-3 | 13 | - | TRBV6-5 | -
CASSLTGTSGSDEQFF | TGTGCCAGCAGTTTAACCGGGACTAGCGGGAGTGATGAGCAGTTCTTC | TRBJ2-1 | 16 | - | TRBV6-5 | TRBD2
CASSQGDSYGYTF | TGTGCCAGCAGCCAAGGGGACAGTTATGGCTACACCTTC | TRBJ1-2 | 13 | - | TRBV27 | TRBD1
CASSQGTAGQQYF | TGCGCCAGCAGCCAGGGGACTGCGGGGCAACAGTATTTT | TRBJ2-3 | 13 | - | TRBV4-1 | -
CSGTTGGWYDEQYF | TGCAGCGGAACTACAGGGGGTTGGTATGACGAGCAGTACTTC | TRBJ2-7 | 14 | - | TRBV29-1 | TRBD1
CASRGFFGGADTEAFF | TGTGCCAGCAGGGGATTCTTCGGGGGGGCGGACACTGAAGCTTTCTTT | TRBJ1-1 | 16 | - | TRBV27 | -
CASSWGLTGAEETQYF | TGTGCCAGCAGCTGGGGTTTGACGGGAGCCGAGGAGACCCAGTACTTC | TRBJ2-5 | 16 | - | TRBV5-4 | -
CASSIYHFATNEKLFF | TGTGCCAGTAGTATCTACCACTTTGCAACTAATGAAAAACTGTTTTTT | TRBJ1-4 | 16 | - | TRBV19 | -
CASSQLLGDTEAFF | TGTGCCAGCAGCCAATTACTCGGGGACACTGAAGCTTTCTTT | TRBJ1-1 | 14 | - | TRBV14 | -
CASSRDRGDGYTF | TGTGCCAGCAGCCGAGACAGGGGAGACGGCTACACCTTC | TRBJ1-2 | 13 | - | TRBV6-6 | TRBD1
CASSLQGSDTQYF | TGTGCCAGCAGCTTACAGGGGTCAGATACGCAGTATTTT | TRBJ2-3 | 13 | - | TRBV5-6 | TRBD1
CASSEGQGFTEAFF | TGTGCCAGCAGCGAGGGACAGGGTTTCACTGAAGCTTTCTTT | TRBJ1-1 | 14 | - | TRBV5-6 | TRBD1
CASSLLGTSGSYEQYF | TGTGCCAGCAGTTTACTGGGGACTAGCGGGTCCTACGAGCAGTACTTC | TRBJ2-7 | 16 | - | TRBV28 | TRBD2
CASSYSTSGYEQYF | TGTGCCAGCAGTTACTCGACTAGCGGCTACGAGCAGTACTTC | TRBJ2-7 | 14 | few | TRBV6-5 | TRBD2
CASVWRGSYEQYF | TGTGCCAGCGTTTGGCGGGGGTCCTACGAGCAGTACTTC | TRBJ2-7 | 13 | - | TRBV27 | TRBD2
CASSSGKGQPQHF | TGTGCCAGCAGCTCAGGGAAAGGACAGCCCCAGCATTTT | TRBJ1-5 | 13 | once | TRBV7-3 | -
CASSSGQSYEQYF | TGTGCCAGCAGTTCAGGACAATCCTACGAGCAGTACTTC | TRBJ2-7 | 13 | once | TRBV28 | -
CASSLDAGGLRRAFF | TGTGCCAGCAGCTTAGATGCAGGGGGGCTAAGGCGGGCTTTCTTT | TRBJ1-1 | 15 | - | TRBV11-2 | TRBD1
CASSRPGVVGEQYF | TGTGCCAGCAGCCGGCCAGGGGTGGTCGGCGAGCAGTACTTC | TRBJ2-7 | 14 | - | TRBV6-5 | -
CAWSVAGEEYEQYF | TGTGCCTGGAGTGTAGCGGGGGAGGAATACGAGCAGTACTTC | TRBJ2-7 | 14 | - | TRBV30 | TRBD2
CASSQDGASGSYEQFF | TGCGCCAGCAGCCAAGATGGAGCTAGCGGGAGCTATGAGCAGTTCTTC | TRBJ2-1 | 16 | - | TRBV4-3 | TRBD2
CASSSMDGGTYEQYF | TGTGCCAGCAGCTCCATGGACGGGGGTACCTACGAGCAGTACTTC | TRBJ2-7 | 15 | - | TRBV6-5 | -
CASSLDGGSYEQYF | TGTGCCAGCAGCTTGGACGGGGGCTCCTACGAGCAGTACTTC | TRBJ2-7 | 14 | few | TRBV11-2 | -
CASSLFASFYEQYF | TGTGCCAGCAGTTTATTTGCTAGCTTCTACGAGCAGTACTTC | TRBJ2-7 | 14 | - | TRBV27 | -
CAIGQGARGYTF | TGTGCCATCGGTCAGGGGGCAAGGGGCTACACCTTC | TRBJ1-2 | 12 | once | TRBV10-3 | TRBD1
CASSPDSFAEQFF | TGTGCCAGCAGCCCAGATAGCTTTGCTGAGCAGTTCTTC | TRBJ2-1 | 13 | - | TRBV9 | -
CASSAGLAGVETQYF | TGCGCCAGCAGCGCCGGACTAGCGGGAGTAGAGACCCAGTACTTC | TRBJ2-5 | 15 | - | TRBV5-1 | TRBD2
CASGGGQSSFSGNTIYF | TGTGCCAGCGGTGGAGGACAGTCTTCGTTCTCTGGAAACACCATATATTTT | TRBJ1-3 | 17 | - | TRBV9 | -
CASSLSGLAGEEQYF | TGTGCCAGCAGCTTGTCGGGACTAGCGGGAGAAGAGCAGTACTTC | TRBJ2-7 | 15 | - | TRBV7-3 | TRBD2
CASSLSGLGSYEQYF | TGTGCCAGCAGTTTATCTGGACTAGGGTCCTACGAGCAGTACTTC | TRBJ2-7 | 15 | - | TRBV27 | TRBD2
CASRKLLQADTQYF | TGTGCCAGCAGGAAACTACTCCAAGCCGATACGCAGTATTTT | TRBJ2-3 | 14 | - | TRBV2 | -
CASSDSPVLSYEQYF | TGTGCCAGCAGTGATAGTCCCGTCCTGTCCTACGAGCAGTACTTC | TRBJ2-7 | 15 | - | TRBV6-1 | -
CASSLDRVGEHF | TGTGCCAGCAGCTTGGACAGGGTTGGAGAGCATTTT | TRBJ1-5 | 12 | - | TRBV5-4 | -
CASSPRSGTVAEKLFF | TGTGCCAGCAGCCCACGATCCGGGACAGTGGCTGAAAAACTGTTTTTT | TRBJ1-4 | 16 | few | TRBV9 | TRBD1
CASSYWTGRPYEQYF | TGTGCCAGCAGTTACTGGACAGGGCGGCCCTACGAGCAGTACTTC | TRBJ2-7 | 15 | - | TRBV6-5 | TRBD1
CASSQGGEGGGQGNYEQYF | TGCGCCAGCAGCCAAGGTGGGGAGGGAGGGGGACAGGGTAACTACGAGCAGTACTTC | TRBJ2-7 | 19 | - | TRBV4-3 | TRBD1